These 16 T cell receptor beta chains were all obtained from the same sample, sequenced in a study of post-analysis software for immune sequencing data (dated by TCRdb to the mid-2010s). On the study overall, not on this receptor specifically: Significantly higher frequencies in patients than in controls were found for roughly 5 TRBV segments, including TRBV5-6, TRBV5-1 and TRBV20-1.

The library was built by means of PCR. TCRdb lists the instrument as Illumina HiSeq 2500. To reduce PCR and sequencing biases, unique molecular identifiers were incorporated into the TCR beta cDNA libraries. TCRdb itself trimmed the public reads at Q25 with fastp, ran MiXCR and retained productive beta chains. Each entry is one CDR3 protein sequence, shown with its most common DNA and genes. This sample is represented by around 700,000 distinct CDR3 sequences; roughly three fifths of them were singletons. Of the sample, approximately 11% falls within the top ten clones. Their cognate antigens are unknown. Input material: blood. These receptors were obtained from a girl aged 2 to 9 with multiple sclerosis.

The J gene is TRBJ2-3, the V gene TRBV20-1; maybe TRBD1 (8 bases). The CDR3 loop spans 16 amino acids. Trimming shortened V by 6 bases and J by 2 bases, and 21 bases separated the two germline ends. Germline CDR1 and CDR2: DFQATT and SNEGSKA (reference sequence). Written as DNA, the CDR3 is TGCAGTGCCACCCCAGGGGGCGGGGGCCTCACAGATACGCAGTATTTT. Its translation: CSATPGGGGLTDTQYF.

The rearrangement uses TRBV7-2 and TRBJ2-5, with 9 bases fitting TRBD2. Germline lookup yields CDR1 SGHTA and CDR2 FQGNSA. With V trimmed by 1 base and J by 2 bases, 2 bases remained unmatched. This CDR3 region has 15 residues. As DNA, the CDR3 is TGTGCCAGCAGCTTAGTTAGCGGGGGTCAAGAGACCCAGTACTTC. Translated: CASSLVSGGQETQYF.

The chain uses TRBV20-1 and TRBJ2-3; a possible D gene is TRBD2 (5 bases). Deletions cut 2 bases from V and 0 bases from J, with 18 bases between. Germline CDR1 DFQATT, CDR2 SNEGSKA (reference sequence). CDR3 length equals 17 residues. CDR3 nucleotide sequence: TGCAGTGCTAGAAAAACCACAGCGGTTGCTAGCACAGATACGCAGTATTTT. Translation gives CSARKTTAVASTDTQYF.

The rearrangement joins TRBV7-2 to TRBJ2-3, with 10 bases lining up with TRBD2. J lost 1 base, V lost 3 bases, and 10 bases had no gene match. The germline V gene encodes CDR1 SGHTA and CDR2 FQGNSA. CDR3 length: 18 residues. In DNA, the CDR3 is TGTGCCAGCAGCTTTGGTGTGACTAGCGGGCAAGGCACAGATACGCAGTATTTT. This gives the protein CASSFGVTSGQGTDTQYF.

This clonotype came up a few times. The V gene is TRBV29-1, the J gene TRBJ2-1; TRBD2 aligns across 10 bases. Germline trimming cut 7 bases from V and 9 bases from J; bases unmatched to any gene: 12. CDR1 and CDR2 (germline): SQVTM, ANQGSEA. This CDR3 is 14 amino acids long. CDR3 loop: CSATVTSGLGEQFF. For the CDR3, the DNA is TGCAGCGCCACGGTGACTAGCGGGTTAGGTGAGCAGTTCTTC.

The rearrangement links TRBV5-1 to TRBJ2-5; the match to TRBD2 covers 9 bases. With the DNA end fitting TRBJ2-7 better, the J assignment may be wrong. The CDR3 loop spans 15 amino acids. Germline CDR1 and CDR2: SGHRS and YFSETQ. The CDR3 is CASNLDAGGQGEQYF. The CDR3 nucleotides read TGCGCCAGCAATCTGGACGCGGGAGGGCAGGGCGAGCAGTACTTC.

Only a few counts were recorded for this clonotype. The chain carries TRBV7-2 and TRBJ1-2; unclear D gene. Trimming removed 5 bases from V and 4 bases from J, with 20 bases in between. The germline gives CDR1 SGHTA, CDR2 FQGNSA. The CDR3 contains 16 residues. The CDR3 region is CASSVTTDTTSYGYTF. DNA for the CDR3: TGTGCCAGCAGCGTTACGACCGATACTACCAGCTATGGCTACACCTTC.

The V and J genes are TRBV28 and TRBJ2-5; TRBD1 matches 9 bases. This CDR3 region has 17 residues. The V segment lost 5 bases and the J segment 1 base; nucleotides outside the gene matches: 11. Germline V gives CDR1 MDHEN, CDR2 SYDVKM. CDR3: CASSRYRTGVPQETQYF. The CDR3 DNA reads as TGTGCCAGCAGTCGATATCGGACAGGGGTCCCCCAAGAGACCCAGTACTTC.

This clonotype appeared a few times. This sequence joins TRBV5-1 and TRBJ2-3; perhaps TRBD2 as D (5 bases). Per the germline V gene, CDR1 is SGHRS and CDR2 is YFSETQ. V gave up 6 bases and J gave up 3 bases, with 14 bases separating them. The CDR3 sequence is 14 residues long. The DNA for the CDR3 is TGCGCCAGCAAAGAACAGCGGAAAACAGATACGCAGTATTTT. Its protein product is CASKEQRKTDTQYF.

The chain employs TRBV20-1 and TRBJ2-7; D is unclear. The tail of the sequence fits TRBJ2-5 better, so the J call may be wrong. The CDR3 has 11 amino acids. CDR1 and CDR2 from the germline V gene are DFQATT and SNEGSKA (reference sequence). The CDR3 nucleotides read TGCAGTGCTAGAGATAAAGAGACCCAGTACTTC. It yields the protein CSARDKETQYF.

V and J are TRBV5-1 and TRBJ2-5; 8 bases are shared with TRBD1. V shed 2 bases and J 5 bases; nucleotides not matched to a gene: 14. CDR1 is SGHRS and CDR2 is YFSETQ in the germline V gene. CDR3 length equals 17 residues. Here the CDR3 reads CASSLPKGQGRPETQYF. The CDR3, as DNA: TGCGCCAGCAGCTTACCTAAAGGACAGGGTCGGCCGGAGACCCAGTACTTC.

The V and J genes are TRBV11-1 and TRBJ2-4; D may match TRBD1 or TRBD2 (5 bases each). Germline values: CDR1 SGHAT, CDR2 FQDESV (reference sequence). Trimming took 8 bases from V and 11 from J, leaving 19 bases between them. This CDR3 spans 13 amino acids. CDR3 region: CASGSGAPGVQYF. CDR3 bases: TGTGCCAGCGGATCCGGGGCTCCAGGCGTTCAGTACTTC. Filled out from reference TRBV11-1 and TRBJ2-4, the complete variable domain reads EAEVAQSPRYKITEKSQAVAFWCDPISGHATLYWYRQILGQGPELLVQFQDESVVDDSQLPKDRFSAERLKGVDSTLKIQPAELGDSAMYLCASGSGAPGVQYFGAGTRLSVL.

This chain links TRBV20-1 with TRBJ2-3; a weak D match, TRBD2 (5 bases). In germline, CDR1 is DFQATT, CDR2 SNEGSKA (reference sequence). The CDR3 is 12 amino acids. Trimming took off 1 base at V and 7 bases at J, with 9 bases between the two ends. The CDR3 coding sequence is TGCAGTGCTAGAGCTTCCGGGAATACGCAGTATTTT. Translated, it gives CSARASGNTQYF.

This clonotype was observed a few times. This chain links TRBV20-1 with TRBJ2-7; D is possibly TRBD1 or TRBD2 (5 bases each). CDR3 length: 13 amino acids. Germline V CDR1 and CDR2: DFQATT, SNEGSKA (reference sequence). V dropped 5 bases and J dropped 0 bases, with 11 bases sitting between them. The DNA for the CDR3 is TGCAGTGCTGGCACCGGGACCTCCTACGAGCAGTACTTC. Translating it yields CSAGTGTSYEQYF.

The gene calls are TRBV27 and TRBJ2-5; TRBD2 matches at 7 bases. V was pared by 6 bases and J by 11 bases, with 3 bases of the junction left unmatched. Germline V gene data show CDR1 as MNHEY and CDR2 as SMNVEV (reference sequence). The CDR3 consists of 10 residues. CDR3 sequence: CASSWGGQYF. The CDR3 coding sequence is TGTGCCAGCAGCTGGGGAGGGCAGTACTTC.

This clonotype has more than one count but fewer than ten. This chain uses TRBV12-3 or TRBV12-4 with TRBJ1-5; D gene ambiguous. V was pared by 2 bases and J by 4 bases, with 6 bases between. The CDR3 extends over 13 amino acids. This CDR3 reads CASSLRVNQPQHF. In DNA, the CDR3 is TGTGCCAGCAGTTTAAGGGTTAATCAGCCCCAGCATTTT.